The 18 T cell receptor beta chains given below trace back to one sample, sequenced in a study of read filtering for tumor transcriptome and immune sequencing. From roughly 390 ng of RNA, a library with molecular barcoded alpha/delta and beta/gamma adaptors was made. TCRdb ran MiXCR on the reads and lists one entry per CDR3 protein. This sample yields about 24,000 distinct CDR3 sequences, of which roughly 19% are seen a single time; about a sixth belongs to the top ten. The sample comprised a population of CD138-negative cells sorted from bone marrow. These receptors were taken from a donor aged 40 or older with multiple myeloma.

This clonotype came up many times. The chain joins TRBV19 to TRBJ2-7, with D possibly TRBD2 on 6 matching bases. Between the trimmed V and J ends, which lost 10 bases and 3 bases, there was a span of 22 bases. There are 15 residues in the CDR3. The germline V gene has CDR1 LNHDA and CDR2 SQIVND (reference sequence). The CDR3 DNA reads TGTGCCACCGCGTTTTTCGGGGGATTAATCTACGAGCAGTACTTC. It translates to CATAFFGGLIYEQYF.

This clonotype was seen ten or more times. The CDR3 DNA follows: TGTGCCAGCAGCCATGGGGGCTTCACAGATACGCAGTATTTT. This encodes CASSHGGFTDTQYF. The gene calls are TRBV7-8 and TRBJ2-3; perhaps TRBD1 as D (6 bases). The CDR3 loop spans 14 amino acids. The V gene's germline CDR1 is SGHVS and CDR2 FQNEAQ. Trimming pared 5 bases from V and 2 bases from J, leaving 11 bases between. The variable domain in full, completed from reference TRBV7-8 and TRBJ2-3, reads GAGVSQSPRYKVAKRGQDVALRCDPISGHVSLFWYQQALGQGPEFLTYFQNEAQLDKSGLPSDRFFAERPEGSVSTLKIQRTQQEDSAVYLCASSHGGFTDTQYFGPGTRLTVL.

This clonotype was recorded at least ten times. The chain is built from TRBV6-4 and TRBJ2-1; TRBD2 agrees at 12 bases. CDR1 and CDR2 (germline): MRHNA, SNTAGT. The length of the CDR3 is 17 residues. With V trimmed by 5 bases and J by 0 bases, 5 bases remained unmatched. The DNA of the CDR3 is TGTGCCAGCAGTCCCGGGACTAGCGGGTCCTCCTACAATGAGCAGTTCTTC. Protein sequence: CASSPGTSGSSYNEQFF.

Many counts were recorded for this clonotype. The rearrangement links TRBV3-1 to TRBJ2-1, with TRBD1 matching 7 bases. This CDR3 comprises 18 residues. CDR1 LGHDT and CDR2 YNNKEL come from the germline V gene (reference sequence). Trimming at V came to 4 bases and at J to 0 bases, leaving 12 bases not matched to a gene. CDR3 nucleotide sequence: TGTGCCAGCAGCCCTCGCACCCCGACAGGGTCCTCCTACAATGAGCAGTTCTTC. Translated, it gives CASSPRTPTGSSYNEQFF.

This clonotype was detected ten times or more. This chain uses TRBV3-1 with TRBJ2-7, with D maybe TRBD2 (5 bases). Trimming took 4 bases from V and 1 from J, leaving 11 bases between them. Germline CDR1 LGHDT, CDR2 YNNKEL (reference sequence). CDR3 length equals 14 residues. The CDR3 DNA follows: TGTGCCAGCAGCCCAGAGGGTTATTCCTACGAGCAGTACTTC. Translation gives CASSPEGYSYEQYF.

Relative to its sample, this clonotype is medium-sized. This chain links TRBV18 with TRBJ2-5; TRBD1 matches 7 bases. Germline lookup yields CDR1 KGHSH and CDR2 LQKENI. With V trimmed by 0 bases and J by 5 bases, 6 bases remained unmatched. This CDR3 spans 15 amino acids. CDR3 in amino acids: CASSPPTGVGETQYF. CDR3 coding DNA: TGTGCCAGCTCACCACCCACAGGGGTTGGGGAGACCCAGTACTTC. The complete variable domain, with remaining parts taken from reference TRBV18 and TRBJ2-5, reads NAGVMQNPRHLVRRRGQEARLRCSPMKGHSHVYWYRQLPEEGLKFMVYLQKENIIDESGMPKERFSAEFPKEGPSILRIQQVVRGDSAAYFCASSPPTGVGETQYFGPGTRLLVL.

A word on this clonotype: This could be a read error, since a much larger clone is one nucleotide away. The gene calls are TRBV7-9 and TRBJ2-7, with 10 bases identical to TRBD2. Germline loops: CDR1 SEHNR, CDR2 FQNEAQ (reference sequence). This CDR3 is built from 18 residues. The CDR3 region is CAISSLGASGRTAYEQYF. In nucleotides, the CDR3 is TGTGCCATCAGCTCCCTAGGGGCTAGCGGGAGAACCGCCTACGAGCAGTACTTC.

In its sample, this clonotype was seen many times. This chain uses TRBV20-1 with TRBJ2-7; 7 bases are a match to TRBD1. The V gene's germline CDR1 is DFQATT and CDR2 SNEGSKA (reference sequence). J was trimmed by 5 bases and V by 0 bases; bases with no gene match: 10. This CDR3 is 15 amino acids long. The CDR3 DNA sequence: TGCAGTGCTAGAGATTCCGCGACAGGGAGTCACGAGCAGTACTTC. Its translation: CSARDSATGSHEQYF.

The J gene is TRBJ1-5, the V gene TRBV6-2 or TRBV6-3; unclear D gene. Germline loops: CDR1 MNHEY, CDR2 SVGEGT. The CDR3 totals 15 residues. V lost 3 bases and J lost 1, with 10 bases in between. CDR3 residues: CASSYQMGSNQPQHF. The CDR3 DNA reads as TGTGCCAGCAGTTATCAGATGGGGAGCAATCAGCCCCAGCATTTT.

This clonotype was found many times. The rearrangement joins TRBV28 to TRBJ2-3; perhaps D is TRBD1 or TRBD2 (5 bases each). This CDR3 spans 14 amino acids. Trimming took 7 bases from V and 2 from J, leaving 13 bases between them. Germline V gene sequence: CDR1 MDHEN, CDR2 SYDVKM. The CDR3 DNA is TGTGCCAGCACCGGATACGGGACCACAGATACGCAGTATTTT. Protein: CASTGYGTTDTQYF.

In its sample, this clonotype was seen many times. The CDR3 DNA follows: TGTGCCAGCAGTGCCGAGGGCCCTGCAGATACGCAGTATTTT. This translates into CASSAEGPADTQYF. The gene calls are TRBV27 and TRBJ2-3; TRBD2 is a possible D gene (5 bases). Deletions cut 5 bases from V and 4 bases from J, with 13 bases between. Per germline, CDR1 MNHEY and CDR2 SMNVEV (reference sequence). The CDR3 is 14 residues long.

This clonotype was recorded at least ten times. At one boundary the junction diverges from the germline segment, which might be a read error. The V and J genes are TRBV3-1 and TRBJ2-7, with D possibly TRBD2 on 7 matching bases. The CDR3 runs to 13 residues. Germline CDR1 and CDR2: LGHDT and YNNKEL (reference sequence). Here the CDR3 reads CASSQRGAYERYF. The CDR3 DNA reads TGTGCCAGCAGCCAACGGGGGGCCTACGAGCGGTACTTC.

Notes on this clonotype: Compared with germline, one end of the junction differs, possibly owing to a read error. The chain couples TRBV10-3 to TRBJ1-2; unclear D gene. The CDR3 sequence is 12 residues long. Germline CDR1 reads ENHRY; CDR2 reads SYGVKD. The chain's CDR3 is CATSERPNGYTF. CDR3 nucleotides: TGTGCCACCAGTGAGCGTCCCAACGGCTACACCTTC.

Comment on this clonotype: No conserved phenylalanine or tryptophan ends this CDR3, so it is likely a read error. The rearrangement joins TRBV20-1 to TRBJ2-1, with D possibly being TRBD2 (5 bases). Germline CDR1 and CDR2: DFQATT and SNEGSKA (reference sequence). This CDR3 is 15 amino acids long. V lost 5 bases and J lost 3, with 17 bases in between. This chain's CDR3 is CSAASGESLYNEQFV. The DNA of the CDR3 is TGCAGTGCTGCAAGCGGCGAGTCCCTCTACAATGAGCAGTTCGTC.

Notes on this clonotype: A much larger clone is a single base away; this may be a read error. This chain links TRBV3-1 with TRBJ2-1, with D unresolved. Trimming cost V 4 bases and J 8 bases, with 6 bases left between them. This CDR3 contains 11 residues. Germline assignment: CDR1 LGHDT and CDR2 YNNKEL (reference sequence). This CDR3 reads CASSRVHEQFF. The CDR3 DNA reads as TGTGCCAGCAGCCGCGTCCATGAGCAGTTCTTC.

This clonotype appeared many times. DNA for the CDR3: TGCGCCAGCAGCCAAGCACTGCGGGGGAGCAACTACGAGCAGTACTTC. Its protein product is CASSQALRGSNYEQYF. The V gene is TRBV4-1, the J gene TRBJ2-7; the match to TRBD2 covers 7 bases. Germline V gene lookup returns CDR1 MGHRA and CDR2 YSYEKL. Trimming cost V 1 base and J 3 bases; bases outside gene matches: 9. CDR3 length: 16 amino acids.

Of note for this clonotype: A far larger clone is just one base off, so this is likely a read error. The J gene is TRBJ2-1, the V gene TRBV7-9; D gene uncertain. The CDR3 is 13 residues long. Germline lookup yields CDR1 SEHNR and CDR2 FQNEAQ (reference sequence). Trimming stripped 4 bases from V and 8 bases from J, with 12 bases between. The CDR3 is CASSSPLGHEQFF. CDR3 in DNA: TGTGCCAGCAGCTCCCCTCTTGGCCATGAGCAGTTCTTC.

This clonotype was seen at least ten times. V gene TRBV6-1 combines with J gene TRBJ2-3; 10 positions match TRBD2. Germline loops: CDR1 MNHNS, CDR2 SASEGT. This CDR3 contains 15 residues. V was clipped by 6 bases and J by 1 base; unmatched bases: 4. The CDR3 sequence is CASRASGSGTDTQYF. The DNA of the CDR3 is TGTGCCAGCAGGGCTAGCGGGAGCGGCACAGATACGCAGTATTTT.